The present TCR beta chain was sequenced within a study of T cells in Graves' hyperthyroidism and ophthalmopathy. General study findings and limits: The model identified upcoming ophthalmopathy a median approximately six months ahead of onset.

This CDR3 has 14 residues. CDR1 and CDR2 (germline): DFQATT, SNEGSKA (reference sequence). This clonotype was picked up one time. No antigen is known for it. Being one base from a much bigger clone, this may be a read error. The source material, RNA transcripts, was used to amplify TCR beta CDR3 regions. The HTBI primer set drove a first-round RT-PCR of the TCR CDR3. Each CDR3 protein is one row after TCRdb ran MiXCR on the multiplex PCR reads. The top ten clones hold less than 55% of a sample with around 570,000 distinct CDR3 sequences, nearly 20% of them seen once. The sequence was collected from a man in his forties with Graves' ophthalmopathy. The chain links TRBV20-1 to TRBJ1-1; TRBD1 matches at 7 bases. The source material was blood. DNA of the CDR3: TGCGGTGCTAGCTCCGGGACAGCCAACACTGAAGCTTTCTTT. Translation gives CGASSGTANTEAFF.